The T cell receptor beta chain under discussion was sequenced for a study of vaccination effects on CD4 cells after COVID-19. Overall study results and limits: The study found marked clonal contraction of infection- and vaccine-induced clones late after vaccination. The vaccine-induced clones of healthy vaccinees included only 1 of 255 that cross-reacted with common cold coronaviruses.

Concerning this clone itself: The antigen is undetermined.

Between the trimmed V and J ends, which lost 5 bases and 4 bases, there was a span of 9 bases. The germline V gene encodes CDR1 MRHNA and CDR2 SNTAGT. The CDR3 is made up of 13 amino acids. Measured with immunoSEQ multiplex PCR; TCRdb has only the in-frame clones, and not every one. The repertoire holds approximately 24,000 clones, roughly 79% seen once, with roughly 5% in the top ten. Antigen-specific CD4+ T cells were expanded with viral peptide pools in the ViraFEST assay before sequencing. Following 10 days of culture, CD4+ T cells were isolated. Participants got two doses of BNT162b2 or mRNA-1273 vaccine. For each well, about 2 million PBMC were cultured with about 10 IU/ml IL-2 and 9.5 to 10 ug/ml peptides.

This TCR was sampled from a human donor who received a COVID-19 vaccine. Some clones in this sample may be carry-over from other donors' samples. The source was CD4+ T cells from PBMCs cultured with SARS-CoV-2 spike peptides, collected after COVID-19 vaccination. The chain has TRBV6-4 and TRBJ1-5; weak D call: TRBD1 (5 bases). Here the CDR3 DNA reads TGTGCCAGCAGTTGGGGGGAAAATCAGCCCCAGCATTTT. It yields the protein CASSWGENQPQHF.